The 31 T cell receptor beta chains listed next were all sequenced from one sample in a study of cytomegalovirus exposure and HLA in healthy donors. Clones were sequenced by immunoSEQ multiplex PCR, and TCRdb holds only the in-frame ones, with some missing. This sample has some 110,000 clones, with approximately 88% found just once. Sequenced sample: PBMCs. All receptors derive from a man aged 18-30 years in good health and CMV-seronegative.

This CDR3 reads CSALDSYEQYF. The CDR3 DNA reads TGCAGCGCCTTAGACAGCTACGAGCAGTACTTC. The chain joins TRBV29-1 to TRBJ2-7; a weak D match, TRBD1 (5 bases). The V end lost 7 bases, the J end lost 3 bases, and 10 bases lay between the germline ends. Germline values: CDR1 SQVTM, CDR2 ANQGSEA. CDR3 size: 11 residues.

The genes are TRBV5-1 and TRBJ2-7; 8 bases agree with TRBD1. This CDR3 region has 15 residues. Losses at the gene ends were 5 bases for V and 4 bases for J; bases not matched to a gene: 11. Germline V CDR1 and CDR2: SGHRS, YFSETQ. For the CDR3, the DNA is TGCGCCAGCAGTTCCTTAACGTACAGGGGGTACGAGCAGTACTTC. The encoded protein is CASSSLTYRGYEQYF.

The V and J genes are TRBV5-1 and TRBJ2-3, with 8 bases matching TRBD2. Germline V CDR1 and CDR2: SGHRS, YFSETQ. The CDR3 has 16 residues. The trim removed 0 bases at V and 2 bases at J, leaving 5 bases unmatched. The DNA of the CDR3 is TGCGCCAGCAGCTTGGATGCGGGGGGCGTCACAGATACGCAGTATTTT. Protein: CASSLDAGGVTDTQYF.

The CDR3 loop is CASSGLAGEVFNNEQFF. CDR3 DNA sequence: TGTGCCAGCAGTGGATTAGCGGGAGAGGTGTTCAACAATGAGCAGTTCTTC. The chain carries TRBV25-1 and TRBJ2-1; 9 bases agree with TRBD2. Germline trimming cut 4 bases from V and 5 bases from J; bases unmatched to any gene: 12. The germline gives CDR1 MGHDK, CDR2 SYGVNS. The CDR3 sequence is 17 residues long.

This chain connects TRBV7-8 to TRBJ2-7; 7 nucleotides align to TRBD1. This CDR3 region has 12 residues. The germline gives CDR1 SGHVS, CDR2 FQNEAQ. J was trimmed by 7 bases and V by 6 bases; bases with no gene match: 6. CDR3 region: CASRVPGGEQYF. The CDR3 nucleotides are TGTGCCAGCAGGGTACCAGGGGGTGAGCAGTACTTC.

V usage is TRBV7-6 and J usage is TRBJ2-5; D may be TRBD2 (6 bases). Germline V lookup: CDR1 SGHVS, CDR2 FNYEAQ. Between the trimmed V and J ends, which lost 4 bases and 4 bases, there was a span of 16 bases. The CDR3 is 15 residues long. This CDR3 is CASSSGRTTLETQYF. As DNA, the CDR3 is TGTGCCAGCAGCTCCGGGAGAACAACCTTAGAGACCCAGTACTTC.

The chain couples TRBV18 to TRBJ2-7; 7 nucleotides agree with TRBD1. Germline CDR1 and CDR2: KGHSH and LQKENI. J was trimmed by 1 base and V by 3 bases; bases with no gene match: 9. The CDR3 runs 16 residues. CDR3: CASSPFTGTASYEQYF. In DNA form, the CDR3 reads TGTGCCAGCTCACCTTTTACCGGGACAGCGTCCTACGAGCAGTACTTC.

This chain connects TRBV9 to TRBJ1-3; weak D call: TRBD1 (6 bases). This CDR3 region has 14 residues. Germline V CDR1 and CDR2: SGDLS, YYNGEE. Trimming stripped 4 bases from V and 7 bases from J, with 15 bases between. The CDR3: CASSRQEDTNTIYF. CDR3 DNA: TGTGCCAGCAGCCGACAGGAAGACACGAACACCATATATTTT.

The chain carries TRBV5-1 and TRBJ1-2; TRBD1 might be the D (6 bases). The germline V and J ends were trimmed by 1 base and 8 bases, with 15 bases remaining between them. This CDR3 comprises 14 residues. CDR1 and CDR2 (germline): SGHRS, YFSETQ. The CDR3 DNA reads TGCGCCAGCAGCTTGAGACAGGCCTATAGCGGCTACACCTTC. This codes for CASSLRQAYSGYTF.

The gene calls are TRBV19 and TRBJ2-1; D not certain. This CDR3 is built from 12 residues. CDR1 is LNHDA, CDR2 SQIVND, per germline (reference sequence). Trimming removed 4 bases from V and 9 bases from J, with 10 bases in between. CDR3 DNA: TGTGCCAGTAGTAGTGGTAGAACTGAGCAGTTCTTC. This encodes CASSSGRTEQFF.

This chain uses TRBV13 with TRBJ2-5; D may be TRBD2 (6 bases). The CDR3 contains 15 residues. V lost 1 base and J 0 bases, leaving 9 bases between the germline ends. Germline V gene sequence: CDR1 PRHDT, CDR2 FYEKMQ (reference sequence). DNA of the CDR3: TGTGCCAGCAGCTTAGCGGGAGTTCACCAAGAGACCCAGTACTTC. It specifies CASSLAGVHQETQYF.

The table lists this clone with a count of one. This chain connects TRBV10-2 to TRBJ2-7; D unresolved. The CDR3 extends over 12 amino acids. In germline, CDR1 is WSHSY, CDR2 SAAADI. Trimming left V 8 bases short and J 3 bases short, with 11 bases between. The CDR3 loop reads CASGQEFYEQYF. CDR3 DNA: TGCGCCAGCGGGCAGGAATTCTACGAGCAGTACTTC.

This sequence joins TRBV27 and TRBJ2-3, with TRBD1 identical over 10 bases. V shed 4 bases, J shed 5 bases, and the junction held 0 bases outside the gene matches. Germline CDR1 reads MNHEY; CDR2 reads SMNVEV (reference sequence). This CDR3 has 13 amino acids. Here the CDR3 reads CASSWTGGDTQYF. CDR3 bases: TGTGCCAGCAGTTGGACAGGGGGAGATACGCAGTATTTT.

The CDR3 DNA is TGTGCCAGCAGGGATAGCGGGGTCGCACATTACAATGAGCAGTTCTTC. Translating it yields CASRDSGVAHYNEQFF. This chain connects TRBV27 to TRBJ2-1; 8 bases match TRBD2. V shed 6 bases and J 4 bases; nucleotides not matched to a gene: 11. The CDR3 length is 16 residues. Germline V lookup: CDR1 MNHEY, CDR2 SMNVEV (reference sequence).

The CDR3 coding sequence is TGTGCCTGGATGAAGAGGACAGTGAACACTGAAGCTTTCTTT. It yields the protein CAWMKRTVNTEAFF. The chain couples TRBV30 to TRBJ1-1; weak D call: TRBD1 (6 bases). Germline lookup yields CDR1 GTSNPN and CDR2 SVGIG (reference sequence). The CDR3 is 14 residues long. Deletions cut 4 bases from V and 0 bases from J, with 12 bases between. The entire variable domain, with the rest obtained from reference TRBV30 and TRBJ1-1, is as follows: SQTIHQWPATLVQPVGSPLSLECTVEGTSNPNLYWYRQAAGRGLQLLFYSVGIGQISSEVPQNLSASRPQDRQFILSSKKLLLSDSGFYLCAWMKRTVNTEAFFGQGTRLTVV.

The chain recombines TRBV29-1 with TRBJ2-1, with TRBD2 matching 7 bases. With 2 bases clipped from V and 4 bases from J, the junction kept 2 bases outside the gene matches. The CDR3 contains 13 residues. The germline CDR1 and CDR2 sequences are SQVTM and ANQGSEA. The CDR3 protein is CSVETGGYNEQFF. The CDR3 DNA follows: TGCAGCGTTGAAACGGGGGGATACAATGAGCAGTTCTTC.

The J gene is TRBJ1-1, the V gene TRBV18, with D perhaps TRBD1 (5 bases). With 1 base removed from V and 8 bases from J, the gap between germline ends came to 8 bases. In germline, CDR1 is KGHSH, CDR2 LQKENI. The CDR3 runs 12 residues. CDR3 nucleotides: TGTGCCAGCTCACCACAGGGGAAGGAAGCTTTCTTT. Translating gives CASSPQGKEAFF.

The CDR3 sequence is CASSSQLDRVHVNTF. In DNA form, the CDR3 reads TGTGCCAGCAGCTCGCAACTTGACAGGGTCCATGTCAACACCTTC. The V gene is TRBV28, the J gene TRBJ1-2; 7 positions agree with TRBD1. The CDR3 has 15 residues. V lost 6 bases to trimming and J lost 12 bases; unmatched junction nucleotides: 19. CDR1 and CDR2 from the germline V gene are MDHEN and SYDVKM.

This clone appeared a single time. The chain is built from TRBV7-6 and TRBJ1-1, with no clear D. V shed 5 bases and J shed 7 bases, with 17 bases lying between them. Germline V CDR1 and CDR2: SGHVS, FNYEAQ. The CDR3 runs 14 residues. In DNA, the CDR3 is TGTGCCAGCAGCCCCTACGTGTCTGGTCTTGAAGCTTTCTTT. Translated: CASSPYVSGLEAFF.

This clone has just one count. The CDR3 loop reads CASRPDRGPMNTEAFF. As DNA, the CDR3 is TGTGCCAGCAGACCTGACAGGGGCCCCATGAACACTGAAGCTTTCTTT. V usage is TRBV28 and J usage is TRBJ1-1, with 8 bases fitting TRBD1. The CDR3 extends over 16 amino acids. Germline loops: CDR1 MDHEN, CDR2 SYDVKM. Trimming at V came to 6 bases and at J to 0 bases, leaving 9 bases not matched to a gene. Supplemented by reference TRBV28 and TRBJ1-1, the full variable domain reads DVKVTQSSRYLVKRTGEKVFLECVQDMDHENMFWYRQDPGLGLRLIYFSYDVKMKEKGDIPEGYSVSREKKERFSLILESASTNQTSMYLCASRPDRGPMNTEAFFGQGTRLTVV.

In its sample, this clone was seen once. The genes are TRBV18 and TRBJ2-5; TRBD2 matches 8 bases. V trimming: 6 bases; J trimming: 1 base; junction bases outside the gene matches: 16. The CDR3 is 18 residues long. The germline gives CDR1 KGHSH, CDR2 LQKENI. The CDR3 sequence: CASSPLDSGMGFQETQYF. The CDR3 bases are TGTGCCAGCTCCCCGCTCGATAGCGGGATGGGGTTCCAAGAGACCCAGTACTTC.

This chain joins TRBV6-1 and TRBJ1-1; 9 bases fit TRBD1. Germline V gives CDR1 MNHNS, CDR2 SASEGT. CDR3 length equals 15 residues. The junction had 11 bases not matched to a gene; V was cut back by 7 bases and J by 5 bases. The CDR3 here is CASKGGGQGGTEAFF. DNA for the CDR3: TGTGCCAGCAAGGGAGGGGGACAGGGCGGAACTGAAGCTTTCTTT.

V gene TRBV10-1 combines with J gene TRBJ2-1; 7 positions agree with TRBD2. V lost 0 bases and J lost 6; bases outside the gene matches: 17. The CDR3 consists of 19 residues. Germline CDR1 WNHNN, CDR2 SYGVQD (reference sequence). DNA of the CDR3: TGCGCCAGCAGTGAGTCTCCCGGGGGGACGTCCCGCCACGTCAATGAGCAGTTCTTC. This encodes CASSESPGGTSRHVNEQFF.

This chain joins TRBV13 and TRBJ1-2; 7 positions agree with TRBD1. Germline CDR1 PRHDT, CDR2 FYEKMQ (reference sequence). Trimming cost V 1 base and J 3 bases; bases outside gene matches: 8. The CDR3 spans 16 residues. The CDR3 sequence: CASSLVNRGLDYGYTF. The CDR3 DNA is TGTGCCAGCAGCTTAGTCAACAGGGGACTTGACTATGGCTACACCTTC.

This chain links TRBV10-2 with TRBJ1-2, with TRBD1 matching over 7 bases. Germline V CDR1 and CDR2: WSHSY, SAAADI. The V segment lost 4 bases and the J segment 5 bases; nucleotides outside the gene matches: 7. The length of the CDR3 is 14 residues. The CDR3 sequence: CASSGAQGMYGYTF. The CDR3 DNA reads as TGCGCCAGCAGTGGGGCACAGGGGATGTATGGCTACACCTTC.

V and J are TRBV28 and TRBJ2-2; TRBD2 aligns across 10 bases. The CDR3 runs to 19 residues. V lost 4 bases to trimming and J lost 2 bases; unmatched junction nucleotides: 13. Germline V CDR1 and CDR2: MDHEN, SYDVKM. The CDR3 here is CASSSRKGSGGPNTGELFF. CDR3 in DNA: TGTGCCAGCAGTTCCAGAAAGGGTAGCGGGGGGCCCAACACCGGGGAGCTGTTTTTT.

This chain links TRBV6-5 with TRBJ2-1; TRBD1 matches 7 bases. There are 15 residues in the CDR3. The V segment lost 5 bases and the J segment 1 base; nucleotides outside the gene matches: 5. Germline CDR1 MNHEY, CDR2 SVGAGI. The CDR3 spells CASSTNRGSYNEQFF. The DNA for the CDR3 is TGTGCCAGCAGTACGAACAGGGGTTCCTACAATGAGCAGTTCTTC.

The genes are TRBV7-9 and TRBJ1-5; 9 nucleotides agree with TRBD1. Germline trimming cut 8 bases from V and 6 bases from J; bases unmatched to any gene: 11. Germline V gene data show CDR1 as SEHNR and CDR2 as FQNEAQ (reference sequence). This CDR3 comprises 15 residues. CDR3 region: CASSTSGQGGQPQHF. CDR3 DNA sequence: TGTGCCAGCTCAACCTCGGGACAGGGCGGTCAGCCCCAGCATTTT.

This clone showed up just a few times. This chain links TRBV27 with TRBJ1-5; TRBD1 matches 7 bases. The CDR3 has 13 residues. After removal of 4 bases from V and 4 bases from J, the junction contained 1 base not matched to a gene. Germline V gives CDR1 MNHEY, CDR2 SMNVEV (reference sequence). CDR3 protein: CASSYRGNQPQHF. The CDR3 region has the DNA TGTGCCAGCAGTTACAGGGGAAATCAGCCCCAGCATTTT.

The chain carries TRBV11-2 and TRBJ2-1, with no clear D. The CDR3 runs 13 residues. CDR1 is SGHAT, CDR2 FQNNGV, per germline. Trimming shortened V by 2 bases and J by 8 bases, and 10 bases separated the two germline ends. CDR3 DNA: TGTGCCAGCAGCTTATTTCTTTCGGATGAGCAGTTCTTC. Translated: CASSLFLSDEQFF. Complete variable domain (other parts from reference TRBV11-2 and TRBJ2-1): EAGVAQSPRYKIIEKRQSVAFWCNPISGHATLYWYQQILGQGPKLLIQFQNNGVVDDSQLPKDRFSAERLKGVDSTLKIQPAKLEDSAVYLCASSLFLSDEQFFGPGTRLTVL.

The CDR3 sequence: CASSLAVTSSRGDTQYF. DNA of the CDR3: TGTGCCAGCAGCTTAGCTGTGACTAGTTCACGGGGTGATACGCAGTATTTT. This chain connects TRBV7-9 to TRBJ2-3; D is possibly TRBD2 (6 bases). This CDR3 is 17 amino acids long. Germline CDR1 is SEHNR and CDR2 is FQNEAQ (reference sequence). Trimming took off 0 bases at V and 6 bases at J, with 19 bases between the two ends.